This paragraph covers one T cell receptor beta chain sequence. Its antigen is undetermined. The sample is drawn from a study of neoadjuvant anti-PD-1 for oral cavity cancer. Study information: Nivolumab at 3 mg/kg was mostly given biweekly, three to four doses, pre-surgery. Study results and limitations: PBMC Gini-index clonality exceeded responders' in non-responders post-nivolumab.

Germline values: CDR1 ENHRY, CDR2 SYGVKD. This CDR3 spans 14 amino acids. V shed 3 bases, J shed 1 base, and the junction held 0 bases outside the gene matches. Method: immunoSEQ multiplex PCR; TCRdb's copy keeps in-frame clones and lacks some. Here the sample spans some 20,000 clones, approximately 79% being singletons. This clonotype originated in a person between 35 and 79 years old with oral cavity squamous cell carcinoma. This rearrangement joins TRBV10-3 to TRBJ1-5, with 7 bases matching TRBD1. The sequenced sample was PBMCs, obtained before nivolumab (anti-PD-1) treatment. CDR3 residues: CAISEQGSNQPQHF. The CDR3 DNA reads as TGTGCCATCAGTGAACAGGGGAGCAATCAGCCCCAGCATTTT.